The 10 T cell receptor beta chains reported below all come from one sample, sequenced in a study of sequential checkpoint blockade in melanoma. Specified treatment: randomized to nivolumab then ipilimumab (arm A) or the reverse (arm B). The data were produced by immunoSEQ multiplex PCR, yet TCRdb's version contains in-frame clones alone and is incomplete. The sample includes around 9,100 clones, 71% of them seen just once. The sequencing here drew on CD8+ T cells sorted from blood (inferred from file names), taken from a patient given nivolumab and ipilimumab in sequence. The receptors come from a human donor with melanoma.

This clone occurred a few times. The chain joins TRBV27 to TRBJ2-2; 8 nucleotides match TRBD2. Germline-derived CDR1 and CDR2 are MNHEY and SMNVEV (reference sequence). This CDR3 is 16 amino acids long. V lost 1 base, J lost 5 bases, and 6 bases stayed unmatched. The chain's CDR3 is CASSLWRGEGTGELFF. CDR3 in DNA: TGTGCCAGCAGTTTATGGCGGGGGGAGGGTACCGGGGAGCTGTTTTTT.

The V gene is TRBV28, the J gene TRBJ2-3, with D tentatively TRBD2 (7 bases). The V end lost 0 bases, the J end lost 2 bases, and 12 bases lay between the germline ends. The CDR3 consists of 16 residues. The germline gives CDR1 MDHEN, CDR2 SYDVKM. The CDR3 DNA reads TGTGCCAGCAGTTTATGGGCGGGGGCGGACACAGATACGCAGTATTTT. Translated: CASSLWAGADTDTQYF.

The rearrangement uses TRBV29-1 and TRBJ2-2; 8 bases line up with TRBD2. J gave up 2 bases and V 7 bases, and 3 bases lay outside the gene matches. Germline CDR1 is SQVTM and CDR2 is ANQGSEA. The length of the CDR3 is 13 residues. Here the CDR3 DNA reads TGCAGCGGTAGCGGGGCCAACACCGGGGAGCTGTTTTTT. Translation: CSGSGANTGELFF.

This clone ranks as medium-sized. V is TRBV5-1 and J is TRBJ1-1; maybe TRBD1 (6 bases). Germline CDR1 and CDR2: SGHRS and YFSETQ. Trimming took 4 bases from V and 1 from J, leaving 8 bases between them. The CDR3 runs to 13 residues. The CDR3 reads CASSEDRNTEAFF. The CDR3 coding sequence is TGCGCCAGCAGCGAGGACAGGAACACTGAAGCTTTCTTT.

The sample holds one count of this clone. The chain employs TRBV9 and TRBJ2-5; tentatively, D is TRBD2 (5 bases). Germline V gene sequence: CDR1 SGDLS, CDR2 YYNGEE. V was cut by 0 bases and J by 5 bases, with 14 bases left in between. CDR3 size: 15 residues. In DNA form, the CDR3 reads TGTGCCAGCAGCGTAGGGGGAGAAGCGAAGGAGACCCAGTACTTC. Translation gives CASSVGGEAKETQYF.

This chain connects TRBV5-1 to TRBJ2-1, with 12 bases identical to TRBD1. V trimming: 1 base; J trimming: 8 bases; junction bases outside the gene matches: 13. This CDR3 region has 18 residues. CDR1 and CDR2 (germline): SGHRS, YFSETQ. The CDR3 reads CASSLWGSGQGAQDEQFF. The CDR3 DNA follows: TGCGCCAGCAGCTTGTGGGGTTCGGGACAGGGGGCGCAGGATGAGCAGTTCTTC.

The chain uses TRBV7-2 and TRBJ2-5; maybe TRBD2 (5 bases). Germline V gives CDR1 SGHTA, CDR2 FQGNSA. Trimming removed 3 bases from V and 2 bases from J, with 13 bases in between. There are 15 residues in the CDR3. DNA of the CDR3: TGTGCCAGCAGCTTTGGGCCCACTAGTCAAGAGACCCAGTACTTC. Protein sequence: CASSFGPTSQETQYF.

The rearrangement joins TRBV6-5 to TRBJ2-1, with 11 bases identical to TRBD2. This CDR3 has 15 residues. CDR1 is MNHEY and CDR2 is SVGAGI in the germline V gene. Trimming took 7 bases from V and 6 from J; bases not matched to a gene: 8. The CDR3 region is CASTYTSGSTNEQFF. The CDR3 DNA follows: TGTGCCAGCACCTACACTAGCGGGAGTACCAATGAGCAGTTCTTC.

The chain carries TRBV6-1 and TRBJ2-5, with D possibly being TRBD1 (6 bases). Germline values: CDR1 MNHNS, CDR2 SASEGT. V lost 1 base to trimming and J lost 5 bases, with 14 bases between them. The CDR3 runs 15 residues. CDR3 DNA: TGTGCCAGCAGTGAAGAATGGGCCAGGGGTGAGACCCAGTACTTC. It encodes CASSEEWARGETQYF.

The chain links TRBV27 to TRBJ2-5; 7 nucleotides align to TRBD2. Germline V CDR1 and CDR2: MNHEY, SMNVEV (reference sequence). The CDR3 covers 15 residues. The junction had 7 bases not matched to a gene; V was cut back by 5 bases and J by 1 base. For the CDR3, the DNA is TGTGCCAGCAGTCACGGGACTACCCTCCAAGAGACCCAGTACTTC. Protein product: CASSHGTTLQETQYF.